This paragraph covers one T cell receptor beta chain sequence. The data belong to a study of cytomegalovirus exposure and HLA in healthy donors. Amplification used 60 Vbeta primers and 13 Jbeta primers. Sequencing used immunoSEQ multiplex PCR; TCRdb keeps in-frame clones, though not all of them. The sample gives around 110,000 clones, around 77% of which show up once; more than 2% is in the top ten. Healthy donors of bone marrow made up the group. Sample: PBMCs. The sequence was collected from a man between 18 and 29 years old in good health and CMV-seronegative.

The CDR3 DNA is TGTGCCAGCAGCAAACAGGGTTCCCAGAGGCAGCCCCAGCATTTT. As protein: CASSKQGSQRQPQHF. The rearrangement links TRBV28 to TRBJ1-5, with D maybe TRBD1 (6 bases). V gave up 6 bases and J gave up 7 bases, with 19 bases separating them. The germline V gene has CDR1 MDHEN and CDR2 SYDVKM. This CDR3 spans 15 amino acids.